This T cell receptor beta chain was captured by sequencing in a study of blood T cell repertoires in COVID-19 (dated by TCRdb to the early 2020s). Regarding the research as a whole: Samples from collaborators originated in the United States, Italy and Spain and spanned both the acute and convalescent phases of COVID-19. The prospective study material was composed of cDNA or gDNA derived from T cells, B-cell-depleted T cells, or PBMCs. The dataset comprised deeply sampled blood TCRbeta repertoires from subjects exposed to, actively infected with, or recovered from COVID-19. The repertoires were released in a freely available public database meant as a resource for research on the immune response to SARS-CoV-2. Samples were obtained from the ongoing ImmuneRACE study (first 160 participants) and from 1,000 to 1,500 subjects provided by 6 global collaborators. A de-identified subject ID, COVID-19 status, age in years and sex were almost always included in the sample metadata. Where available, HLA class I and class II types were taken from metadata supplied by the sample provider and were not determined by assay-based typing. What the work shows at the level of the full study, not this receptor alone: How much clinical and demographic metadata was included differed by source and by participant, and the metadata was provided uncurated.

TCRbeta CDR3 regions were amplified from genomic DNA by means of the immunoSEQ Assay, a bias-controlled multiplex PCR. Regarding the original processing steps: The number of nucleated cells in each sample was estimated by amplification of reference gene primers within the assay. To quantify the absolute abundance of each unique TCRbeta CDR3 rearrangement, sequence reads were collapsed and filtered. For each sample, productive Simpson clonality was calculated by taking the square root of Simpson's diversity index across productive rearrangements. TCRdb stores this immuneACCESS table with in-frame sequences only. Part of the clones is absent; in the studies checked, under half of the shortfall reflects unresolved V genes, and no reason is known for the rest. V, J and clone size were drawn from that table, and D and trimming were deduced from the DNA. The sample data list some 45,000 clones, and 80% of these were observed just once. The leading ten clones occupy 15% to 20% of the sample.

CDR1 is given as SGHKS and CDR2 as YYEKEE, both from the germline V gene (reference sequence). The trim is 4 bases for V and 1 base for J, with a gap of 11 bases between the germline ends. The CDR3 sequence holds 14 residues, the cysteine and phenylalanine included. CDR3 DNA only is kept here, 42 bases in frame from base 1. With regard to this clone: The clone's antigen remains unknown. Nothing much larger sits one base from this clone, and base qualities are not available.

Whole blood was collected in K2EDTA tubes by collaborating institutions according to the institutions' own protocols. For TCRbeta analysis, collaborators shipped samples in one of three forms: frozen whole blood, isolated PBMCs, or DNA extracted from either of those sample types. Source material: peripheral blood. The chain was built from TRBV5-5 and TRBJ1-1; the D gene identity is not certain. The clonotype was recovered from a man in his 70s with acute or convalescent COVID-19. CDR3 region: CASSKGESNTEAFF. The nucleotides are TGTGCCAGCAGCAAGGGAGAGTCGAACACTGAAGCTTTCTTT.